A selection of T cell receptor beta chains follows, all from one sample in a study of T cell responses to AZD1222 COVID-19 vaccine. Clones were read by immunoSEQ multiplex PCR, and TCRdb kept only the in-frame ones, dropping some. This sample has fewer than 250,000 clones; roughly 92% occur once, and the top ten carry 1% to 1.5%. This specimen consisted of peripheral blood, obtained on day 0 of AZD1222 vaccination. The receptor set was obtained from an adult in good health. Each CDR3 is given with its conserved first and last residue. A D gene is named only where the DNA matches it firmly. Size is stated for part of the rows, as once, few or many counts, or as a class when the clone is expanded.

cdr3_nt cdr3_aa clone_size d_call j_call v_call
TGTGCCAGCAGAGCGGACTTTACCTCTGGAAACACCATATATTTT CASRADFTSGNTIYF few NA TRBJ1-3 TRBV6-5
TGTGCCAGCAGTGGCCGAGCCCAGCATTTT CASSGRAQHF NA NA TRBJ1-5 TRBV2
TGTGCCAGCAGGGGCGGAGGGCTGCCGGGCGAAAAACTGTTTTTT CASRGGGLPGEKLFF NA NA TRBJ1-4 TRBV28
TGTGCCACCAGCAGAGATTTTACAGGGGCCTATGGCTACACCTTC CATSRDFTGAYGYTF NA TRBD1 TRBJ1-2 TRBV15
TGCGCCAGCAGTCGAAGGCTGAACACTGAAGCTTTCTTT CASSRRLNTEAFF NA NA TRBJ1-1 TRBV23-1
TGTGCCAGCAGCTTATCGGCCAGGCTGGGGTTTGGGGACACTGAAGCTTTCTTT CASSLSARLGFGDTEAFF NA NA TRBJ1-1 TRBV7-9
TGTGCCAGCAGCTTACGGGATGATGGGGCTTTCTTT CASSLRDDGAFF NA NA TRBJ1-1 TRBV7-9
TGTGCCAGCGTCGAGGGGGTGGGCTATGGCTACACCTTC CASVEGVGYGYTF NA NA TRBJ1-2 TRBV2
TGTGCCAGCAGCCAAGTGGCAGGAGTTTACAATGAGCAGTTCTTC CASSQVAGVYNEQFF NA NA TRBJ2-1 TRBV14
TGTGCCAGCAGCCCGAGAGGTAATAATTCACCCCTCCACTTT CASSPRGNNSPLHF NA NA TRBJ1-6 TRBV28
TGCGCCAGCAGCCAACAGGGTATGGATTCACCCCTCCACTTT CASSQQGMDSPLHF once NA TRBJ1-6 TRBV5-1
TGTGCCAGCAGTGAAGGAAACAGGGGAGACTATGGCTACACCTTC CASSEGNRGDYGYTF NA TRBD1 TRBJ1-2 TRBV6-1
TGTGCCAGCCTTAGTTTACCCGGGGCGGGGAATGAAAAACTGTTTTTT CASLSLPGAGNEKLFF NA NA TRBJ1-4 TRBV28
TGTGCCAGCAGTAGACGGGACGCCGGGGAGCTGTTTTTT CASSRRDAGELFF NA NA TRBJ2-2 TRBV28
TGTGCAAGTCGCTTACAAGTAGGGTTGAACACTGAAGCTTTCTTT CASRLQVGLNTEAFF NA NA TRBJ1-1 TRBV12-2
TGCGCCAGCAGTGAACAGGGGGCGGGTGGTGGCTACACCTTC CASSEQGAGGGYTF NA TRBD1 TRBJ1-2 TRBV10-2
TGCGCCAGCAGTGCCTCAGTAACTGGAGAGCAGTACTTC CASSASVTGEQYF NA NA TRBJ2-7 TRBV10-1
TGTGCCAGTCTACGAGGGGGGACAAATGAGCAGTTCTTC CASLRGGTNEQFF NA NA TRBJ2-1 TRBV6-6
TGTGCCAGCAGCCAGGCGACTAGTTCCGAGCAGTACTTC CASSQATSSEQYF NA NA TRBJ2-7 TRBV4-2
TGTGCCAGCGCTCCGGGACAGGGGGATGGCTACACCTTC CASAPGQGDGYTF few TRBD1 TRBJ1-2 TRBV25-1
TGTGCCAGCAGTCATACCGGGAGACTGAACACTGAAGCTTTCTTT CASSHTGRLNTEAFF NA NA TRBJ1-1 TRBV6-5
TGTGCCAGCAGATCTGGGACTAACTCCTACGAGCAGTACTTC CASRSGTNSYEQYF NA TRBD2 TRBJ2-7 TRBV28
TGTGCCAGCAAGAGTTTGGGCCTCGGAGAGTTCTTC CASKSLGLGEFF NA NA TRBJ2-1 TRBV27
TGTGCCAGCAGCTTAGCGGGAAGGGGTACTGGAAACACCATATATTTT CASSLAGRGTGNTIYF NA NA TRBJ1-3 TRBV7-2
TGTGCCAGCGTCCGAGCTGGCCCACACTATGGCTACACCTTC CASVRAGPHYGYTF few NA TRBJ1-2 TRBV28
TGTGCCAGTAGTACTGGACATTCTAGCAATCAGCCCCAGCATTTT CASSTGHSSNQPQHF NA NA TRBJ1-5 TRBV19
TGTGCCACCACCATAGCGGGGGGTTACGAGCAGTACTTC CATTIAGGYEQYF NA TRBD2 TRBJ2-7 TRBV10-3
TGTGCCAGCAGTGAGGATTTCAACACTGAAGCTTTCTTT CASSEDFNTEAFF NA NA TRBJ1-1 TRBV2
TGTGCCAGCAGCTCGAAAGGAATCGGGACTTCAAGCTCCTACGAGCAGTACTTC CASSSKGIGTSSSYEQYF NA NA TRBJ2-7 TRBV5-5
TGCGCCAGCAGCCAAGTACGTAGGACAGGGCCTTTCTATGGCTACACCTTC CASSQVRRTGPFYGYTF NA TRBD1 TRBJ1-2 TRBV4-1
TGTGCCAGCAGCCCCCCAATGGGACGGGCGGACTATGGCTACACCTTC CASSPPMGRADYGYTF NA NA TRBJ1-2 TRBV7-2
TGTGCCAGCGGACAGGGGAATCAGCCCCAGCATTTT CASGQGNQPQHF NA TRBD1 TRBJ1-5 TRBV28
TGTGCCAGCAGAGCACACAGGGGGAACACTGAAGCTTTCTTT CASRAHRGNTEAFF NA TRBD1 TRBJ1-1 TRBV7-2
TGTGCCATCAGTGAGTCGAAGGGCACCTACAATGAGCAGTTCTTC CAISESKGTYNEQFF NA NA TRBJ2-1 TRBV10-3
TGTGCCAGCAGTTTAAAACAACTATACGAGCAGTACTTC CASSLKQLYEQYF NA NA TRBJ2-7 TRBV12-3/TRBV12-4